This T cell receptor (beta chain) was sequenced for a study of cytomegalovirus exposure and HLA in healthy donors. Study in general: Around 80 million unique TCR sequences came from HLA-typed donors in an early release.

With 60 Vbeta and 13 Jbeta primers, the PCR was carried out. Assay: immunoSEQ multiplex PCR; the TCRdb copy retains only in-frame clones and omits some. The table shows 95,000 to 130,000 clones, with approximately 80% occurring only once. Concerning this clone itself: Its antigen is undetermined.

General study points: Altogether, 164 TCR beta chains were recorded as cytomegalovirus-associated. Common viral pathogens seemed, in a later analysis, to connect with several of the most significant clusters.

CDR3 length equals 14 residues. Germline V lookup: CDR1 SGHNT, CDR2 YYREEE (reference sequence). With 0 bases removed from V and 2 bases from J, the gap between germline ends came to 7 bases. V is TRBV5-4 and J is TRBJ2-3, with D tentatively TRBD1 (5 bases). The origin of this receptor is a woman in her 30s in good health and CMV-seronegative. Sequencing was performed on PBMCs. The CDR3, as DNA: TGTGCCAGCAGCTTGGTGGACAACACAGATACGCAGTATTTT. This gives the protein CASSLVDNTDTQYF. The entire variable domain, with the rest obtained from reference TRBV5-4 and TRBJ2-3, is as follows: ETGVTQSPTHLIKTRGQQVTLRCSSQSGHNTVSWYQQALGQGPQFIFQYYREEENGRGNFPPRFSGLQFPNYSSELNVNALELDDSALYLCASSLVDNTDTQYFGPGTRLTVL.